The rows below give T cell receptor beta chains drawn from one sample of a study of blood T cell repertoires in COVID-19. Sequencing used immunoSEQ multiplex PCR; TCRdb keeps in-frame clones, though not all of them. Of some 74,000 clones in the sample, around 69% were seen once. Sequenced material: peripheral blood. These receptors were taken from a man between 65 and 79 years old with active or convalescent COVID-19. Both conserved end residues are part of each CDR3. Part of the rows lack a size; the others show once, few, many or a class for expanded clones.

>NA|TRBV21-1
CASSARQGNTLEQYF
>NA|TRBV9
CASSPRTGLEADTQYF
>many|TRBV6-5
CASSYTYRGNSPLHF
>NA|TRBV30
CAWGQGHEQFF
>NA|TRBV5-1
CASSFRTSDALRRETQYF
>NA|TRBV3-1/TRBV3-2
CASSQAHRQSLPNEQFF
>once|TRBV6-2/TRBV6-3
CASSMGQAAYGYTF
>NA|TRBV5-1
CASSSGVTTEAFF
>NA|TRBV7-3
CASSPTGGELFF
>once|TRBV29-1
CSAQDRGRGDNEQFF
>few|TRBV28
CASSLGGYYEQYF
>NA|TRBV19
CASSIGLAGGGNEQFF
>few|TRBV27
CASRTTGRGHHNYGYTF
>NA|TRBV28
CASSFRRYGYTF
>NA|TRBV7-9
CASSDVWQVGNTEAFF
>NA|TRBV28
CASRPIHPGSPGELFF
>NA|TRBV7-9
CASSLGGGKGNEQFF
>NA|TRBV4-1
CASSQTDILVQYF
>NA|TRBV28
CASSIGGQGGVRNQPQHF
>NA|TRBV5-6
CASSLPRGTETQYF
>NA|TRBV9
CASSEGTAGLHF
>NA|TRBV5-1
CASSLAGVGTDTQYF
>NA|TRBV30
CAWSASYGYTF
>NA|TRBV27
CASSRGQGFGYTF
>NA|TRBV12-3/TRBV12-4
CASSGGFETQYF